What follows are 11 T cell receptor beta chains derived from one specimen sequenced in a study of T cell responses to AZD1222 COVID-19 vaccine. Some clones are missing from TCRdb's copy, which holds only in-frame ones; the method was immunoSEQ multiplex PCR. Of 100,000 to 150,000 clones in the sample, about 91% are singletons; the top ten hold under 2%. Source: peripheral blood, taken 28 days after the second AZD1222 dose. These receptors all stem from an adult who received the AZD1222 COVID-19 vaccine.

This chain links TRBV5-6 with TRBJ2-7; the D is unclear. V lost 0 bases, J lost 4 bases, and 5 bases lay in between. From germline, CDR1 is SGHDT and CDR2 YYEEEE. This CDR3 has 12 residues. The CDR3 bases are TGTGCCAGCAGCTTGGTGGGATACGAGCAGTACTTC. Translated: CASSLVGYEQYF.

The count of this clone is one. The V gene is TRBV3-1 (or the pseudogene TRBV3-2), the J gene TRBJ2-2, with 8 bases that match TRBD2. V was pared by 4 bases and J by 4 bases, with 20 bases of the junction left unmatched. CDR3 length: 20 residues. Germline CDR1 LGHDT, CDR2 YNNKEL (reference sequence). CDR3 sequence: CASSPSSTSSGGGSTGELFF. DNA of the CDR3: TGTGCCAGCAGCCCCTCATCGACTAGCTCCGGGGGGGGGAGCACCGGGGAGCTGTTTTTT.

The chain joins TRBV27 to TRBJ1-5; D uncertain. Germline V gene lookup returns CDR1 MNHEY and CDR2 SMNVEV (reference sequence). This CDR3 comprises 13 residues. Trimming removed 0 bases from V and 1 base from J, with 1 base in between. CDR3 amino acids: CASSLSSNQPQHF. CDR3 nucleotide sequence: TGTGCCAGCAGTTTATCGAGCAATCAGCCCCAGCATTTT.

The chain combines TRBV6-5 with TRBJ1-3; 7 nucleotides agree with TRBD1. CDR3 size: 15 residues. In germline, CDR1 is MNHEY, CDR2 SVGAGI. V trimming: 6 bases; J trimming: 4 bases; junction bases outside the gene matches: 9. The CDR3 DNA reads TGTGCCAGCAGCCTAGGACAGGCCGGCGGAAACACCATATATTTT. This sequence encodes CASSLGQAGGNTIYF.

The rearrangement joins TRBV5-4 to TRBJ1-1; perhaps TRBD1 as D (6 bases). V lost 4 bases to trimming and J lost 5 bases, with 21 bases between them. Germline CDR1 reads SGHNT; CDR2 reads YYREEE (reference sequence). The CDR3 runs to 16 residues. CDR3 sequence (DNA): TGTGCCAGCAGCCTGAGGCGGGGGGCAGTATCGACTGAAGCTTTCTTT. Its protein product is CASSLRRGAVSTEAFF. The full variable domain, completed using reference TRBV5-4 and TRBJ1-1, is ETGVTQSPTHLIKTRGQQVTLRCSSQSGHNTVSWYQQALGQGPQFIFQYYREEENGRGNFPPRFSGLQFPNYSSELNVNALELDDSALYLCASSLRRGAVSTEAFFGQGTRLTVV.

The CDR3 DNA is TGTGCCAGCAGCTCGTGGGGTTACGAGCAGTACTTC. It is translated as CASSSWGYEQYF. The J gene is TRBJ2-7, the V gene TRBV7-9, with D hard to call. The CDR3 is made up of 12 amino acids. Between the trimmed V and J ends, which lost 4 bases and 4 bases, there was a span of 8 bases. CDR1 and CDR2 from the germline V gene are SEHNR and FQNEAQ (reference sequence). Based on the CDR3 plus reference TRBV7-9 and TRBJ2-7, the full variable domain is DTGVSQNPRHKITKRGQNVTFRCDPISEHNRLYWYRQTLGQGPEFLTYFQNEAQLEKSRLLSDRFSAERPKGSFSTLEIQRTEQGDSAMYLCASSSWGYEQYFGPGTRLTVT.

The rearrangement links TRBV19 to TRBJ1-1; D is perhaps TRBD1 (5 bases). Germline assignment: CDR1 LNHDA and CDR2 SQIVND (reference sequence). The CDR3 consists of 13 residues. The V end was cut by 5 bases, the J end by 1 base, with 8 bases between. CDR3 in amino acids: CASSLDTNTEAFF. CDR3 coding DNA: TGTGCCAGTAGTCTGGACACGAACACTGAAGCTTTCTTT.

The V and J genes are TRBV3-1 (or the pseudogene TRBV3-2) and TRBJ1-4; maybe TRBD1 (6 bases). Germline V lookup: CDR1 LGHDT, CDR2 YNNKEL (reference sequence). The CDR3 is 17 amino acids. With 0 bases removed from V and 0 bases from J, the gap between germline ends came to 11 bases. The CDR3 loop is CASSQDPGQPTNEKLFF. DNA for the CDR3: TGTGCCAGCAGCCAAGATCCCGGACAGCCAACTAATGAAAAACTGTTTTTT.

This chain uses TRBV13 with TRBJ2-7; no firm D call. The germline V gene has CDR1 PRHDT and CDR2 FYEKMQ (reference sequence). With 3 bases removed from V and 0 bases from J, the gap between germline ends came to 6 bases. The CDR3 contains 13 residues. CDR3 nucleotides: TGTGCCAGCAGCTTTTCCCTCTCCTACGAGCAGTACGTC. Amino acids: CASSFSLSYEQYV.

The V call is TRBV5-1, the J call TRBJ1-6; a possible D gene is TRBD1 (6 bases). Germline CDR1 and CDR2: SGHRS and YFSETQ. The CDR3 spans 14 residues. The V end was cut by 4 bases, the J end by 10 bases, with 15 bases between. As DNA, the CDR3 is TGCGCCAGCAGCGCAGTTGAGGGGGAGTCACCCCTCCACTTT. Amino acids: CASSAVEGESPLHF.

This clone came up once. The chain is built from TRBV18 and TRBJ1-2; perhaps TRBD1 as D (5 bases). CDR3 length: 19 amino acids. V lost 1 base, J lost 1 base, and 22 bases lay in between. CDR1 KGHSH and CDR2 LQKENI come from the germline V gene. This chain's CDR3 is CASSPQSAGTATHNYGYTF. The CDR3 DNA follows: TGTGCCAGCTCACCACAATCAGCCGGGACGGCCACCCATAACTATGGCTACACCTTC.